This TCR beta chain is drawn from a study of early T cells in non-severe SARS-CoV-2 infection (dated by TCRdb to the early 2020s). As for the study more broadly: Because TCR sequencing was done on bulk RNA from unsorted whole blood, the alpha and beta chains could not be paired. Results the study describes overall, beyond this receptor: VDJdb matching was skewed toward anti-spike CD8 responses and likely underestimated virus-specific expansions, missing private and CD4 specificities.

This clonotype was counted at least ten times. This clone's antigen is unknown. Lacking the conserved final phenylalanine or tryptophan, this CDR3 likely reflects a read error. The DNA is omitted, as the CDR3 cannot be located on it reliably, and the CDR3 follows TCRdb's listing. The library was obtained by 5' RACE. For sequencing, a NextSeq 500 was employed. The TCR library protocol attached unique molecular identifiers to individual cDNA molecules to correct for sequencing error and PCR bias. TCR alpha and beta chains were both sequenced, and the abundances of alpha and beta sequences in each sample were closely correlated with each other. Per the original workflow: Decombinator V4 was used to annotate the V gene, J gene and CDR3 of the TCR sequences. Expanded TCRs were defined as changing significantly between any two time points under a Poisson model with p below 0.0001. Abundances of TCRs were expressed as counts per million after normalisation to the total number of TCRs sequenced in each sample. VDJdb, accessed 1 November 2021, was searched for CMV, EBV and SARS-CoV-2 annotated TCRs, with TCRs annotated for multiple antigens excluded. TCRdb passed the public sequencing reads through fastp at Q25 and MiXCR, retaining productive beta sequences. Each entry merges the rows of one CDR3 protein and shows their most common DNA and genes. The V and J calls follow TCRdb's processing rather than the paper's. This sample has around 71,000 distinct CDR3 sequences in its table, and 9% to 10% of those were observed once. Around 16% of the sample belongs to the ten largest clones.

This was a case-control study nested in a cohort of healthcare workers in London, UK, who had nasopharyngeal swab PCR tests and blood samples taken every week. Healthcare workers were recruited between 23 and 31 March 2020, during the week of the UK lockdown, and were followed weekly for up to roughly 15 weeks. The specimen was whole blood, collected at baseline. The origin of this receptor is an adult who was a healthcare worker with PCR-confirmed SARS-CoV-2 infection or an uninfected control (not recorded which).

The CDR3: CASSTGPPL. The chain is made from TRBV28 and TRBJ2-5; TRBD1 was called by the table and not checked on the DNA. Ends included, the CDR3 has 9 residues. CDR1 and CDR2 (MDHEN, SYDVKM) derive from the germline V gene.